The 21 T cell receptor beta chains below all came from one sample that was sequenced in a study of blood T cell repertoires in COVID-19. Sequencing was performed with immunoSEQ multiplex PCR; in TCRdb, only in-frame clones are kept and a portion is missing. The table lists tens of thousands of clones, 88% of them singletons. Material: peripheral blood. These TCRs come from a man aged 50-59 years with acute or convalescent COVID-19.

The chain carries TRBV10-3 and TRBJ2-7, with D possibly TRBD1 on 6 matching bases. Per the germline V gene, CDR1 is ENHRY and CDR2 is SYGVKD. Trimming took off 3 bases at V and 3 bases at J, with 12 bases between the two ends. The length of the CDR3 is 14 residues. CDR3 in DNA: TGTGCCATCAGTGAAGTACAGGGAAGCTACGAGCAGTACTTC. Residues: CAISEVQGSYEQYF.

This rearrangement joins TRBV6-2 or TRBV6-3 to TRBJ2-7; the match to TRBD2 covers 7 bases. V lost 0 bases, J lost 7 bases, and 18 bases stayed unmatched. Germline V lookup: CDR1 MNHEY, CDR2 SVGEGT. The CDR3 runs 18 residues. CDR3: CASSYSNVGDYGIWEQYF. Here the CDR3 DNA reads TGTGCCAGCAGTTACTCGAATGTTGGGGACTACGGTATCTGGGAGCAGTACTTC.

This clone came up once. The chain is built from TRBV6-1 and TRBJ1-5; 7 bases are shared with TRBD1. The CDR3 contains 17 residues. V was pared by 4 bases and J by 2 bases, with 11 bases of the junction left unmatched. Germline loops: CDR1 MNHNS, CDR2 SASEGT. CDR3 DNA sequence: TGTGCCAGCAGTGGACAGGGTAGTATGTCTGGCAATCAGCCCCAGCATTTT. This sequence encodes CASSGQGSMSGNQPQHF.

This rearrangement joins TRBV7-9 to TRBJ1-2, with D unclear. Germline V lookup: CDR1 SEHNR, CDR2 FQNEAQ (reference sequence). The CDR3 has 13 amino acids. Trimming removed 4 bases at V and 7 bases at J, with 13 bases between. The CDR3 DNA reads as TGTGCCAGCAGCTCCGACGGGGTATCTGGCTACACCTTC. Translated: CASSSDGVSGYTF. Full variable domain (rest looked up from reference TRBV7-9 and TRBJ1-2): DTGVSQNPRHKITKRGQNVTFRCDPISEHNRLYWYRQTLGQGPEFLTYFQNEAQLEKSRLLSDRFSAERPKGSFSTLEIQRTEQGDSAMYLCASSSDGVSGYTFGSGTRLTVV.

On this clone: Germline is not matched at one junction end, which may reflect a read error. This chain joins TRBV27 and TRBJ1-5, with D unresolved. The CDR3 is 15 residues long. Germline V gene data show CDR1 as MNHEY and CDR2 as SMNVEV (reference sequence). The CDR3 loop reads CASSPDNRESAPLDF. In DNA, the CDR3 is TGTGCCAGCAGTCCGGATAACCGGGAATCAGCCCCATTGGATTTT.

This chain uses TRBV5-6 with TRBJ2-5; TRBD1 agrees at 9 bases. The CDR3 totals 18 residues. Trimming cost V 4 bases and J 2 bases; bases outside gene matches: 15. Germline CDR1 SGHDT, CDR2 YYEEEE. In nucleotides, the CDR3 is TGTGCCAGCAGCGCGGGACAGGGAGCCGTTCTACTACAAGAGACCCAGTACTTC. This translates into CASSAGQGAVLLQETQYF.

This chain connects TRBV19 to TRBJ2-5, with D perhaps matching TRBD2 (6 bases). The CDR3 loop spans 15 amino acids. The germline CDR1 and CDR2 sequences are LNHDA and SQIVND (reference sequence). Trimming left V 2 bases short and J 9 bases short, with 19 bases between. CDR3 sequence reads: CASSISPNWGEAQYF. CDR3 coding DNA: TGTGCCAGTAGTATAAGTCCTAACTGGGGGGAGGCCCAGTACTTC.

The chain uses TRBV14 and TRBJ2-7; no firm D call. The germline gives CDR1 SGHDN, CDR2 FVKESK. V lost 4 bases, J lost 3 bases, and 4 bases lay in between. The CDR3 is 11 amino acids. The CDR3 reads CASSPGYEQYF. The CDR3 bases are TGTGCCAGCAGCCCAGGCTACGAGCAGTACTTC.

The CDR3 region has the DNA TGTGCCAGCAGCTTGGCGGCGGGGTCCCAAGAGACCCAGTACTTC. Translating gives CASSLAAGSQETQYF. The chain has TRBV7-2 and TRBJ2-5, with a tentative D call TRBD2 (6 bases). Germline loops: CDR1 SGHTA, CDR2 FQGNSA. This CDR3 is built from 15 residues. V lost 3 bases and J 1 base, leaving 12 bases between the germline ends.

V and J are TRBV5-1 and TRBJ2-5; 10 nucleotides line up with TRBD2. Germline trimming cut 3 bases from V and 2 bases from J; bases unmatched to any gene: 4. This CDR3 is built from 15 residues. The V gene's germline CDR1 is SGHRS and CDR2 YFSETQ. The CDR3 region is CASSSGLAAQETQYF. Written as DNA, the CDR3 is TGCGCCAGCAGCTCCGGACTAGCGGCGCAAGAGACCCAGTACTTC.

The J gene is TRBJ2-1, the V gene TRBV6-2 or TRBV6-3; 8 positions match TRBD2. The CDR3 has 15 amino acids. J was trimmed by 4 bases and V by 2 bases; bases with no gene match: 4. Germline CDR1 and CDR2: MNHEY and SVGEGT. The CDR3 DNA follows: TGTGCCAGCAGTTACGAGGTAGCGGGGTACAATGAGCAGTTCTTC. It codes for CASSYEVAGYNEQFF.

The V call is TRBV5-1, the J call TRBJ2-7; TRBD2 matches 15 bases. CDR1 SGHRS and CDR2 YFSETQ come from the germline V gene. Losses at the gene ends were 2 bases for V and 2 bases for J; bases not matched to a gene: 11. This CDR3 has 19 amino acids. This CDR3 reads CASSFGGLAGGSSTYEQYF. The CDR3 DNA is TGCGCCAGCAGCTTTGGGGGACTAGCGGGAGGAAGCAGCACCTACGAGCAGTACTTC.

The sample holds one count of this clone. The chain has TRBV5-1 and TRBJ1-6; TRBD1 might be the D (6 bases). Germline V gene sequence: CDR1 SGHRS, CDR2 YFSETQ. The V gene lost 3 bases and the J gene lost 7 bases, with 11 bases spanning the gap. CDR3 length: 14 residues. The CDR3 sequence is CASSSVGGNSPLHF. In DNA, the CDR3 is TGCGCCAGCAGCTCCGTAGGGGGAAATTCACCCCTCCACTTT.

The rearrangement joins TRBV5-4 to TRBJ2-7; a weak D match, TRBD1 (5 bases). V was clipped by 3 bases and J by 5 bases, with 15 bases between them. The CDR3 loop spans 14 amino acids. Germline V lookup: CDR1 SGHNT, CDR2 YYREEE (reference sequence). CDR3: CASSSASDKDEQYF. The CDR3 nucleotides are TGTGCCAGCAGCTCGGCCTCGGACAAGGACGAGCAGTACTTC.

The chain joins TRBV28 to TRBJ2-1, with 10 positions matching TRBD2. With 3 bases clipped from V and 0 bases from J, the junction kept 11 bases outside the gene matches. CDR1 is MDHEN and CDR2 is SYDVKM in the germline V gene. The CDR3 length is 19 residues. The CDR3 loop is CASSLASGSLVSSYNEQFF. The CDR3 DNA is TGTGCCAGCAGTTTGGCTAGCGGGAGCCTTGTAAGCTCCTACAATGAGCAGTTCTTC. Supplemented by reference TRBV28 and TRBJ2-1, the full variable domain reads DVKVTQSSRYLVKRTGEKVFLECVQDMDHENMFWYRQDPGLGLRLIYFSYDVKMKEKGDIPEGYSVSREKKERFSLILESASTNQTSMYLCASSLASGSLVSSYNEQFFGPGTRLTVL.

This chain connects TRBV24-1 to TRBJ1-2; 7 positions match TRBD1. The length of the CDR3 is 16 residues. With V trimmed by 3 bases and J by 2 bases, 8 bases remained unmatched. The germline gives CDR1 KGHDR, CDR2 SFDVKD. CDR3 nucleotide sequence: TGTGCCACCAGTGATGCGGGGACAGACTTGAACTATGGCTACACCTTC. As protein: CATSDAGTDLNYGYTF.

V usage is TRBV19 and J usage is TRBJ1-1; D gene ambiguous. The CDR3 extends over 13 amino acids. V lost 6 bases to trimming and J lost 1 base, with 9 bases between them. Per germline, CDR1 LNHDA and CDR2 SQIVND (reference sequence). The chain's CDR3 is CASSYTGNTEAFF. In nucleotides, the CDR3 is TGTGCCAGTAGCTATACGGGGAACACTGAAGCTTTCTTT.

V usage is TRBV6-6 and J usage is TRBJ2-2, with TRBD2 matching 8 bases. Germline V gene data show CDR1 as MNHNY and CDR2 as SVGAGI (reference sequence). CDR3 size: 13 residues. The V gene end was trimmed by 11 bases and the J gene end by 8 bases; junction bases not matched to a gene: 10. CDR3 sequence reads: CAHRGGQGGELFF. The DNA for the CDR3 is TGTGCCCACCGGGGGGGCCAGGGGGGGGAGCTGTTTTTT.

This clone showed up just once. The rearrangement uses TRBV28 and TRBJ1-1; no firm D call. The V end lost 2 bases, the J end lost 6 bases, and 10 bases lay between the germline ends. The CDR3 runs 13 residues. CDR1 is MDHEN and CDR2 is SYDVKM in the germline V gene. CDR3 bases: TGTGCCAGCAGTTTAAGAGGAACTCCTGAAGCTTTCTTT. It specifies CASSLRGTPEAFF. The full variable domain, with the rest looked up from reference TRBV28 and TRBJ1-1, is DVKVTQSSRYLVKRTGEKVFLECVQDMDHENMFWYRQDPGLGLRLIYFSYDVKMKEKGDIPEGYSVSREKKERFSLILESASTNQTSMYLCASSLRGTPEAFFGQGTRLTVV.

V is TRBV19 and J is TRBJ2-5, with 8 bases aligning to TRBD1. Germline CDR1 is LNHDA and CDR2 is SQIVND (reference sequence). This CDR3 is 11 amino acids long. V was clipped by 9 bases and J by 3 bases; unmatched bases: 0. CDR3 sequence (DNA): TGTGCCAGGACAGGGGAAGAGACCCAGTACTTC. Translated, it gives CARTGEETQYF. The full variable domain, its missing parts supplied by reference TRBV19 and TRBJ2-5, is DGGITQSPKYLFRKEGQNVTLSCEQNLNHDAMYWYRQDPGQGLRLIYYSQIVNDFQKGDIAEGYSVSREKKESFPLTVTSAQKNPTAFYLCARTGEETQYFGPGTRLLVL.

The CDR3 region has the DNA TGCGCCAGCCGCGGGACTTTTACCTTCACAGATACGCAGTATTTT. Residues: CASRGTFTFTDTQYF. V is TRBV5-1 and J is TRBJ2-3; TRBD2 might be the D (6 bases). Germline V lookup: CDR1 SGHRS, CDR2 YFSETQ. This CDR3 region has 15 residues. Between the trimmed V and J ends, which lost 7 bases and 2 bases, there was a span of 17 bases. The whole variable domain, remainder taken from reference TRBV5-1 and TRBJ2-3, is KAGVTQTPRYLIKTRGQQVTLSCSPISGHRSVSWYQQTPGQGLQFLFEYFSETQRNKGNFPGRFSGRQFSNSRSEMNVSTLELGDSALYLCASRGTFTFTDTQYFGPGTRLTVL.